This TCR beta chain was sequenced during a study of long-term antiretroviral therapy in people with HIV. Runs used v3.0 of the immunoSEQ assay and were done at survey level. Measured with immunoSEQ multiplex PCR; TCRdb has only the in-frame clones, and not every one. The table lists about 23,000 clones, more than 65% of them singletons. The ends were cut back, 1 base at V and 8 bases at J, with 15 bases in the middle. The CDR3 is 15 amino acids. CDR1 is SGHVS, CDR2 FQNEAQ, per germline. The sequence came from a man aged 50-59 years with HIV. This chain connects TRBV7-8 to TRBJ2-1; D is possibly TRBD1 (6 bases). The sample in question was unsorted PBMCs, obtained 0.3 years after starting antiretroviral therapy. The CDR3 DNA reads as TGTGCCAGCAGCTTAGAGTGGGGGCAGAGCGATGAGCAGTTCTTC. It translates to CASSLEWGQSDEQFF.